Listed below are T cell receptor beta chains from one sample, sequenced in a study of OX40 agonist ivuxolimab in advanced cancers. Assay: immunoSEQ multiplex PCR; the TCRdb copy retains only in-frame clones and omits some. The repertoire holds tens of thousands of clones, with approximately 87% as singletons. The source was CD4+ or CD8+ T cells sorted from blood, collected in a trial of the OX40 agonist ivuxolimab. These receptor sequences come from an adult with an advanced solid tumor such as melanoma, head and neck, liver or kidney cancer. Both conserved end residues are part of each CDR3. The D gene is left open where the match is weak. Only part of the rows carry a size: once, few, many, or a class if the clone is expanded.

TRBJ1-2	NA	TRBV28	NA	TGTGCCAGCAAGCAGGACGGTGGCTATGGCTACACCTTC	CASKQDGGYGYTF
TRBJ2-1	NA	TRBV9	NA	TGTGCCAGCAGCGTATATGGGGGGGCCTTCAATGAGCAGTTCTTC	CASSVYGGAFNEQFF
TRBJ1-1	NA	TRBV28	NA	TGTGCCAGCAGTTCCCCCGGGATGAAATCTGAAGCTTTCTTT	CASSSPGMKSEAFF
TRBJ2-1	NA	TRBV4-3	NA	TGCGCCAGCAGCCAAGAGGGGGGGCGAGATGAGCAGTTCTTC	CASSQEGGRDEQFF
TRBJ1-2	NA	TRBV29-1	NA	TGCAGCGCCCATGACAACTATGGCTACACCTTC	CSAHDNYGYTF
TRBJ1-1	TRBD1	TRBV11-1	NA	TGTGCCAGCAGCTCCGGGACAGTGGGAACTGAAGCTTTCTTT	CASSSGTVGTEAFF
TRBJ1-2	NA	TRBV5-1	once	TGCGCCAGCACCCACGAAGGCTCTTATGGCTACACCTTC	CASTHEGSYGYTF
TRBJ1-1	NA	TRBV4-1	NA	TGCGCCAGCAGCCAAGAACCTCCCATGAACACTGAAGCTTTCTTT	CASSQEPPMNTEAFF
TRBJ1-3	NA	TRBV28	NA	TGTGCCAGCAGTGGCGCACCGACTGGAAACACCATATATTTT	CASSGAPTGNTIYF
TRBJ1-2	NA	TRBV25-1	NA	TGTGCCAGCAGTGAAGCGAAGGGGAGGTATGGCTACACCTTC	CASSEAKGRYGYTF
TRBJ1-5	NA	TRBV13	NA	TGTGCCAGCAGCTTAGGGGCGTCACGCCAGCATTTT	CASSLGASRQHF
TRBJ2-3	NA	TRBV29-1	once	TGCAGCGTTTTGAGAGATACGCAGTATTTT	CSVLRDTQYF
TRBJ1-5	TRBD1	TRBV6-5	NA	TGTGCCAGCAGTTGGGACAGGAATCAGCCCCAGCATTTT	CASSWDRNQPQHF
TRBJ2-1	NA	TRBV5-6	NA	TGTGCCAGCAGCTTGGAGCGGGCAAAGCAGTTCTTC	CASSLERAKQFF
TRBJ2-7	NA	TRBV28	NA	TGTGCCAGCAGTTTAACCGCAGCCTACGAGCAGTACTTC	CASSLTAAYEQYF
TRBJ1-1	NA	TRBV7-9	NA	TGTGCCAGCAGCCGCCTTGAGAACACTGAAGCTTTCTTT	CASSRLENTEAFF
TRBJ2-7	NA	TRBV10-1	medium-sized	TGCGCCAGCAGTAACAACCCCTACGAGCAGTACTTC	CASSNNPYEQYF
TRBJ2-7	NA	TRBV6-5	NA	TGTGCCAGCAGTTACTCGGCACAGGGCTACGAGCAGTACTTC	CASSYSAQGYEQYF
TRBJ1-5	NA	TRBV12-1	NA	TGTGCCAGCAGTTCCACAGGTCCCGGGGATCAGCCCCAGCATTTT	CASSSTGPGDQPQHF
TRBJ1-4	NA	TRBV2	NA	TGTGCCAGCAGTGTGGGACTAACTAATGAAAAACTGTTTTTT	CASSVGLTNEKLFF
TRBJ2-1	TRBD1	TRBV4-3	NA	TGCGCCAGCAGCTGGGACAGGTCCTACAATGAGCAGTTCTTC	CASSWDRSYNEQFF
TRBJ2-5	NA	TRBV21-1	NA	TGTGCCAGCAGCAGAACCCAAATCTCCGAGACCCAGTACTTC	CASSRTQISETQYF
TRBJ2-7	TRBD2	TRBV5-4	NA	TGTGCCAGCAGCACCGGACTAGACTACGAGCAGTACTTC	CASSTGLDYEQYF
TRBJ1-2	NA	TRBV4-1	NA	TGCGCCAGCAGCCCGCAGGGTAACCAAGTCCTATATGGCTACACCTTC	CASSPQGNQVLYGYTF
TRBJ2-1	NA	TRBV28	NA	TGTGCCAGCAGTCTAGTGGACAATGAGCAGTTCTTC	CASSLVDNEQFF
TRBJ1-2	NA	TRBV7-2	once	TGTGCCAGCAGCTTAGACGGAAGTTATGGCTACACCTTC	CASSLDGSYGYTF
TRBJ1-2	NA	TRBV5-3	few	TGTGCCAGAAGCCAGACGTGCAGGGTTTCCTATGGCTACACCTTC	CARSQTCRVSYGYTF
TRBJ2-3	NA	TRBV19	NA	TGTGCCATTAGCCAGTGGGGGGCCTCCACAGATACGCAGTATTTT	CAISQWGASTDTQYF
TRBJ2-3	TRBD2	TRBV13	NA	TGTGCCAGCAGCTCCACACTAGCGGGGGACACAGATACGCAGTATTTT	CASSSTLAGDTDTQYF
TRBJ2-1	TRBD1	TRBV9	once	TGTGCCAGCAGCACGACAGGGCTCAACTCCTACAATGAGCAGTTCTTC	CASSTTGLNSYNEQFF
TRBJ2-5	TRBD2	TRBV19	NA	TGTGCCAGTAGTAGGACTAGTCGTCAAGAGACCCAGTACTTC	CASSRTSRQETQYF
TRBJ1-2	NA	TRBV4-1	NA	TGCGCCAGCAGCCAAGGTGTCGCCCAACTTTTCGGCTACACCTTC	CASSQGVAQLFGYTF
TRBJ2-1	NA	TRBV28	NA	TGTGCCAGCAGCCCTTACTCGGGGGCGGGCAATGAGCAGTTCTTC	CASSPYSGAGNEQFF
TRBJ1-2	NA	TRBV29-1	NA	TGCAGCGTTGAGGAGGGCTATGGCTACACCTTC	CSVEEGYGYTF
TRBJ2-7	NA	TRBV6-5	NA	TGTGCCAGCAGCCCACAGGGATTCTCCTACGAGCAGTACTTC	CASSPQGFSYEQYF
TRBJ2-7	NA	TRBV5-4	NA	TGTGCCAGCAGCTTGGCCTGGGACCCCCACGAGCAGTACTTC	CASSLAWDPHEQYF
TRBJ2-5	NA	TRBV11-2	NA	TGTGCCAGCAGCTTTGGGGGGAGGTACCAAGAGACCCAGTACTTC	CASSFGGRYQETQYF
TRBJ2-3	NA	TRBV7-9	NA	TGTGCCAGCAGCTCGCAGGAAAAATCTCATAGCACAGATACGCAGTATTTT	CASSSQEKSHSTDTQYF
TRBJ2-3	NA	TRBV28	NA	TGTGCCAGCAGTTTATTCCCGCAGGCTCTCCAAGATACGCAGTATTTT	CASSLFPQALQDTQYF
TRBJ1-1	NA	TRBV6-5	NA	TGTGCCTCGGAAAGGGGGGAGAACACTGAAGCTTTCTTT	CASERGENTEAFF